This entry describes one T cell receptor (beta chain). Its specificity is unknown. The CDR3 length is 15 residues. The V and J ends lost 4 bases and 1 base respectively, with 13 bases between them. Germline V gives CDR1 MNHEY, CDR2 SVGAGI. The data originate from a study of immune cell composition in non-small cell lung cancer. Overall study: Lung adenocarcinoma or squamous carcinoma made up most tumours.

General study points: Adenocarcinomas with higher top tumour-associated clone frequency had more reactive TILs.

Produced via immunoSEQ multiplex PCR; TCRdb's table is partial and in-frame only. The repertoire has over 12,000 clones, around 68% of them found once; the top ten carry approximately 8.3%. The specimen sequenced was lung tumor tissue. The sequence derives from a human donor with non-small cell lung cancer. J is TRBJ1-1 and V is TRBV6-5, with D unresolved. CDR3 protein: CASSSPSGGNTEAFF. The CDR3 DNA reads as TGTGCCAGCAGTTCACCCTCGGGAGGGAACACTGAAGCTTTCTTT.